This T cell receptor beta chain was obtained from a study of blood T cell repertoires in COVID-19. Across the whole study: From T cells, B-cell-depleted T cells, or PBMCs came the material, which was cDNA or gDNA.

Assay: immunoSEQ multiplex PCR; the TCRdb copy retains only in-frame clones and omits some. In the table there are tens of thousands of clones, under 95% of which are singletons. Trimming took 5 bases from V and 4 from J, leaving 12 bases between them. This CDR3 has 13 amino acids. Germline assignment: CDR1 MNHNY and CDR2 SVGAGI (reference sequence). The sequenced sample was peripheral blood. The chain joins TRBV6-6 to TRBJ2-7, with D possibly TRBD1 on 6 matching bases. This receptor was taken from a man aged 50-60 years with acute or convalescent COVID-19. The CDR3 reads CASSRQDFYEQYF. For the CDR3, the DNA is TGTGCCAGCAGTAGACAGGATTTTTACGAGCAGTACTTC.